The 16 T cell receptor beta chains listed next were all sequenced from one sample in a study of blood T cells in healthy people across ages. A J-beta primer mix and a sample-barcoded 5' primer were used in a second PCR of about 7 to 12 cycles. From the 5' RACE reads, TCRdb called clonotypes with MiXCR, one entry per CDR3 protein. The sample holds about 570,000 distinct CDR3 sequences; 27% are singletons and the top ten take roughly 18%. The specimen was blood. The receptors derive from a woman between 65 and 79 years old in good health.

The V gene is TRBV12-3 or TRBV12-4, the J gene TRBJ2-3, with 11 bases identical to TRBD2. Trimming took 1 base from V and 6 from J; bases not matched to a gene: 6. The CDR3 totals 16 residues. The CDR3 loop is CASSLGSGGARDTQYF. The CDR3 nucleotides read TGTGCCAGCAGTTTAGGTAGCGGGGGGGCCCGGGATACGCAGTATTTT.

The chain couples TRBV2 to TRBJ2-1; D gene unclear. The germline V and J ends were trimmed by 6 bases and 5 bases, with 17 bases remaining between them. The CDR3 spans 15 residues. From germline, CDR1 is SNHLY and CDR2 FYNNEI. CDR3 residues: CASRVESSGNNEQFF. Written as DNA, the CDR3 is TGTGCCAGCAGAGTCGAGTCTAGTGGGAACAATGAGCAGTTCTTC.

V usage is TRBV5-1 and J usage is TRBJ2-1, with 10 bases aligning to TRBD1. From germline, CDR1 is SGHRS and CDR2 YFSETQ. V shed 6 bases and J 6 bases; nucleotides not matched to a gene: 6. The CDR3 sequence is 14 residues long. This CDR3 reads CASTRDRGLNEQFF. Written as DNA, the CDR3 is TGCGCCAGCACCCGGGACAGGGGTCTCAATGAGCAGTTCTTC.

V gene TRBV7-8 combines with J gene TRBJ1-6; possibly TRBD1 for D (5 bases). There are 16 residues in the CDR3. V shed 5 bases and J shed 7 bases, with 18 bases lying between them. The germline CDR1 and CDR2 sequences are SGHVS and FQNEAQ. CDR3 sequence reads: CASSLTAAGQNSPLHF. CDR3 nucleotides: TGTGCCAGCAGCCTGACGGCGGCGGGGCAAAATTCACCCCTCCACTTT.

V usage is TRBV28 and J usage is TRBJ2-1; D tentatively reads TRBD1 or TRBD2 (5 bases each). V was clipped by 2 bases and J by 0 bases, with 11 bases between them. Germline V lookup: CDR1 MDHEN, CDR2 SYDVKM. CDR3 length: 16 amino acids. CDR3 sequence (DNA): TGTGCCAGCAGTTTAGAGGGGAGCCCCTCCTACAATGAGCAGTTCTTC. Its translation is CASSLEGSPSYNEQFF.

The chain combines TRBV28 with TRBJ2-7; D gene uncertain. V lost 4 bases and J 4 bases, leaving 11 bases between the germline ends. This CDR3 has 13 residues. Germline-derived CDR1 and CDR2 are MDHEN and SYDVKM. The CDR3 DNA is TGTGCCAGCAGTTCCCCCTCGAAATACGAGCAGTACTTC. Protein: CASSSPSKYEQYF.

The sample holds many counts of this clonotype. The V call is TRBV3-1, the J call TRBJ2-5; D is uncertain. CDR1 is LGHDT and CDR2 is YNNKEL in the germline V gene (reference sequence). CDR3 length: 12 residues. Between the trimmed V and J ends, which lost 1 base and 5 bases, there was a span of 5 bases. Written as DNA, the CDR3 is TGTGCCAGCAGCCAAGTTGGGGAGACCCAGTACTTC. It codes for CASSQVGETQYF.

This clonotype was found a few times. The chain is built from TRBV27 and TRBJ2-1, with 11 bases lining up with TRBD2. J gave up 11 bases and V 7 bases, and 7 bases lay outside the gene matches. CDR3 length: 13 amino acids. Germline V lookup: CDR1 MNHEY, CDR2 SMNVEV (reference sequence). CDR3 amino acids: CASNVAGGTKQFF. CDR3 DNA: TGTGCCAGCAACGTAGCGGGGGGGACGAAGCAGTTCTTC.

This chain connects TRBV28 to TRBJ2-1; D is uncertain. Germline V CDR1 and CDR2: MDHEN, SYDVKM. V was clipped by 3 bases and J by 6 bases, with 12 bases between them. This CDR3 has 14 residues. Here the CDR3 DNA reads TGTGCCAGCAGTTTCGGGCGGTCACGCAATGAGCAGTTCTTC. This gives the protein CASSFGRSRNEQFF. The full variable domain, completed using reference TRBV28 and TRBJ2-1, is DVKVTQSSRYLVKRTGEKVFLECVQDMDHENMFWYRQDPGLGLRLIYFSYDVKMKEKGDIPEGYSVSREKKERFSLILESASTNQTSMYLCASSFGRSRNEQFFGPGTRLTVL.

This clonotype was detected a few times. Just one base apart from a much larger clone, this may be a read error. The chain joins TRBV29-1 to TRBJ2-1; 8 bases are shared with TRBD1. Germline lookup yields CDR1 SQVTM and CDR2 ANQGSEA. With 2 bases clipped from V and 6 bases from J, the junction kept 6 bases outside the gene matches. CDR3 length equals 14 residues. The DNA of the CDR3 is TGCAGCGTTGAAAAGGGACAGGATTTCAATGAGCAGTTCTTC. Its translation is CSVEKGQDFNEQFF.

This clonotype was seen a handful of times. The rearrangement uses TRBV7-9 and TRBJ2-1, with D possibly called TRBD1 or TRBD2 (5 bases each). From germline, CDR1 is SEHNR and CDR2 FQNEAQ (reference sequence). V lost 4 bases and J lost 2, with 9 bases in between. This CDR3 is 14 amino acids long. The CDR3 sequence is CASSSGPPYNEQFF. CDR3 nucleotide sequence: TGTGCCAGCAGCTCGGGACCCCCCTACAATGAGCAGTTCTTC.

This clonotype appeared a few times. This chain connects TRBV7-9 to TRBJ1-5, with D possibly being TRBD1 (6 bases). The germline V gene has CDR1 SEHNR and CDR2 FQNEAQ (reference sequence). V lost 6 bases and J lost 4, with 10 bases in between. The CDR3 extends over 13 amino acids. The CDR3 bases are TGTGCCAGCAGTACCGGACAGAATCAGCCCCAGCATTTT. Translated, it gives CASSTGQNQPQHF.

This rearrangement joins TRBV9 to TRBJ2-5; D possibly corresponds to TRBD2 (6 bases). The germline V gene encodes CDR1 SGDLS and CDR2 YYNGEE. V dropped 6 bases and J dropped 4 bases, with 16 bases sitting between them. The CDR3 sequence is 14 residues long. The DNA of the CDR3 is TGTGCCAGCACCGCCTCCCGGGGAGGAGAGACCCAGTACTTC. It specifies CASTASRGGETQYF.

The chain couples TRBV3-1 to TRBJ1-5; D call uncertain. Trimming left V 1 base short and J 7 bases short, with 5 bases between. CDR1 and CDR2 (germline): LGHDT, YNNKEL (reference sequence). The CDR3 length is 12 residues. The CDR3 region is CASSQVGQPQHF. The CDR3, as DNA: TGTGCCAGCAGCCAAGTAGGCCAGCCCCAGCATTTT.

This clonotype showed up just a few times. CDR3 region: CASSLEGQLSFFSYTF. The CDR3, as DNA: TGTGCCAGCAGCTTGGAGGGACAACTCTCATTCTTCTCCTACACCTTC. J is TRBJ1-2 and V is TRBV5-6; maybe TRBD1 (6 bases). V lost 0 bases and J lost 10, with 22 bases in between. There are 16 residues in the CDR3. Germline V CDR1 and CDR2: SGHDT, YYEEEE.

The V gene is TRBV5-1, the J gene TRBJ2-3; TRBD1 agrees at 10 bases. This CDR3 is 15 amino acids long. V was clipped by 3 bases and J by 5 bases; unmatched bases: 6. Germline CDR1 SGHRS, CDR2 YFSETQ. The CDR3 region has the DNA TGCGCCAGCAGCTCCCGGGACAGGGGTGTAGATACGCAGTATTTT. As protein: CASSSRDRGVDTQYF.